Listed below are T cell receptor beta chains from one sample, sequenced in a study of blood T cell repertoires in COVID-19. Measured with immunoSEQ multiplex PCR; TCRdb has only the in-frame clones, and not every one. The table records some 510,000 clones, around 87% of them present only once. The sample taken for sequencing was PBMCs or T cells enriched from blood (not recorded which). The receptors stem from a woman aged 40-49 years who had recovered from COVID-19. Each CDR3 is given with its conserved first and last residue. D genes are given only for firm matches. Some rows have no size entry. The others give once, few or many, or a class for an expanded clone.

CDR3	DNA	size	J	D	V	length
CASSLMSGPNQPQHF	TGTGCCAGCAGCTTAATGTCAGGGCCCAATCAGCCCCAGCATTTT	-	TRBJ1-5	-	TRBV7-2	15
CASSQDMGTEKYNEQFF	TGTGCCAGCAGCCAAGATATGGGGACAGAAAAATACAATGAGCAGTTCTTC	-	TRBJ2-1	TRBD1	TRBV4-2	17
CASGLASTVIYSGRAPDEQFF	TGTGCTAGTGGTTTGGCATCTACCGTCATTTATAGCGGGAGGGCCCCGGATGAGCAGTTCTTC	-	TRBJ2-1	TRBD2	TRBV12-5	21
CASSPPGTGLYEQFF	TGTGCCAGCTCACCCCCCGGGACAGGGCTCTATGAGCAGTTCTTC	-	TRBJ2-1	TRBD1	TRBV18	15
CASSETLAGGPGKRFF	TGTGCCAGCAGTGAGACCCTAGCGGGAGGGCCGGGGAAGCGGTTCTTC	-	TRBJ2-1	TRBD2	TRBV6-4	16
CASSFGDDRGDYGYTF	TGTGCCAGCAGCTTTGGGGATGACAGGGGAGACTATGGCTACACCTTC	few	TRBJ1-2	TRBD1	TRBV7-9	16
CASSLTRATYNEQFF	TGTGCCAGCAGTTTAACCAGGGCCACCTACAATGAGCAGTTCTTC	-	TRBJ2-1	-	TRBV6-5	15
CSAREGTEAFF	TGCAGTGCTAGGGAGGGCACTGAAGCTTTCTTT	-	TRBJ1-1	-	TRBV20-1	11
CASSPGQPEGGYTF	TGTGCCAGCAGCCCGGGACAGCCGGAAGGCGGCTACACCTTC	once	TRBJ1-2	TRBD1	TRBV7-9	14
CASSLNIWASSYNSPLHF	TGTGCCAGCAGCTTAAATATCTGGGCGAGCTCCTATAATTCACCCCTCCACTTT	-	TRBJ1-6	-	TRBV7-2	18
CASSLSGLAGSQYF	TGTGCCAGCAGTTTATCGGGACTAGCGGGGAGTCAGTACTTC	-	TRBJ2-7	TRBD2	TRBV27	14
CASSQAGGLSNYGYTF	TGTGCCAGCAGCCAAGCGGGGGGCCTATCTAACTATGGCTACACCTTC	-	TRBJ1-2	-	TRBV3-1/TRBV3-2	16
CASSLDRGNTQYF	TGTGCCAGCAGCTTAGATAGGGGGAATACGCAGTATTTT	once	TRBJ2-3	-	TRBV11-3	13
CASSYYTGTRHYNSPLHF	TGTGCCAGCAGCTATTACACCGGGACACGTCACTATAATTCACCCCTCCACTTT	once	TRBJ1-6	-	TRBV5-6	18
CASARGQDPYGGQFF	TGTGCTAGTGCCCGGGGACAGGATCCCTACGGAGGGCAGTTCTTC	-	TRBJ2-1	TRBD1	TRBV12-5	15
CAISPGTASFQAYNEQFF	TGTGCCATCAGCCCCGGGACAGCGTCTTTCCAGGCCTACAATGAGCAGTTCTTC	-	TRBJ2-1	TRBD1	TRBV10-3	18
CATSDAGVGETQYF	TGTGCCACCAGTGACGCGGGAGTGGGGGAGACCCAGTACTTC	-	TRBJ2-5	TRBD2	TRBV24-1	14
CAWRNTGQWSGELFF	TGTGCCTGGAGGAACACGGGACAGTGGAGCGGGGAGCTGTTTTTT	-	TRBJ2-2	TRBD1	TRBV30	15
CASNTPMGAYGYTF	TGTGCCAGTAATACCCCTATGGGCGCGTATGGCTACACCTTC	-	TRBJ1-2	-	TRBV19	14
CSVGGTSRVEDTQYF	TGCAGCGTGGGAGGTACTAGCCGAGTTGAAGATACGCAGTATTTT	-	TRBJ2-3	-	TRBV29-1	15
CASSYPTSGSSREQYF	TGTGCCAGCAGTTACCCGACTAGCGGGTCTTCAAGGGAGCAGTACTTC	-	TRBJ2-7	TRBD2	TRBV6-2/TRBV6-3	16
CASSHRTGSYEQYF	TGCGCCAGCAGCCACAGGACAGGGTCATACGAGCAGTACTTC	-	TRBJ2-7	TRBD1	TRBV4-1	14
CASSAEEGNYGYTF	TGTGCCAGCAGCGCGGAGGAGGGGAACTATGGCTACACCTTC	-	TRBJ1-2	-	TRBV2	14
CASSFYDSNQPQHF	TGTGCCAGCAGCTTCTACGATAGCAATCAGCCCCAGCATTTT	-	TRBJ1-5	-	TRBV7-9	14
CASIGQAPYGYTF	TGTGCCAGTATAGGACAGGCCCCCTATGGCTACACCTTC	-	TRBJ1-2	TRBD1	TRBV19	13
CASSQLGGGAPYGYTF	TGTGCCAGCAGCCAATTAGGAGGGGGCGCGCCCTATGGCTACACCTTC	-	TRBJ1-2	TRBD1	TRBV3-1/TRBV3-2	16
CASSLDLGQGDGYTF	TGTGCCAGCAGCTTAGATCTCGGACAGGGGGATGGCTACACCTTC	-	TRBJ1-2	TRBD1	TRBV11-2	15
CSFLRHNEQFF	TGCAGCTTTCTGCGCCACAATGAGCAGTTCTTC	-	TRBJ2-1	-	TRBV29-1	11
CASSLVPGTGYHEQYF	TGTGCCAGCAGCTTAGTCCCCGGGACAGGGTACCACGAGCAGTACTTC	-	TRBJ2-7	TRBD1	TRBV7-9	16
CASSRGLATYEQYF	TGTGCCAGCTCACGGGGACTAGCGACGTACGAGCAGTACTTC	-	TRBJ2-7	TRBD2	TRBV7-9	14
CASTESDSKANSPLHF	TGCGCCAGCACTGAATCGGACAGCAAGGCGAATTCACCCCTCCACTTT	few	TRBJ1-6	-	TRBV5-1	16